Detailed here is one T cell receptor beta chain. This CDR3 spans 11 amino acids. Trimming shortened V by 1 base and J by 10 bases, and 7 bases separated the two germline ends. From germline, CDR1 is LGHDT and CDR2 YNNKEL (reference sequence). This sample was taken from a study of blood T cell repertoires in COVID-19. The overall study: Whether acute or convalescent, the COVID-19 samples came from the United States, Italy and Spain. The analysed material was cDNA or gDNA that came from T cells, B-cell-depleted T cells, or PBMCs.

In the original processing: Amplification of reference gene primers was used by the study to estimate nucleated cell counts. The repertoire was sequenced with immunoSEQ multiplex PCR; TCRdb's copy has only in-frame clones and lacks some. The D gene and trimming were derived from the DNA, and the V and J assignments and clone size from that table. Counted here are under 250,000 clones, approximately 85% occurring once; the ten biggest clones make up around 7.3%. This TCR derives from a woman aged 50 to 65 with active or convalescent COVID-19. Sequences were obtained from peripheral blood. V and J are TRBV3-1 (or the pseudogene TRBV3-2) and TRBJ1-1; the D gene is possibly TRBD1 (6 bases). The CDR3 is CASSQGRGAFF. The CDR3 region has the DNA TGTGCCAGCAGCCAAGGCAGGGGAGCTTTCTTT.